This T cell receptor (beta chain) is from a study of T cells in Graves' hyperthyroidism and ophthalmopathy. Researchers took RNA transcripts and amplified the TCR beta CDR3 regions from them. The HTBI primer set drove a first-round RT-PCR of the TCR CDR3. TCRdb called the multiplex PCR reads again in MiXCR, with one record for every CDR3 protein. The sample shows hundreds of thousands of distinct CDR3 sequences, 45% of them seen only once. Study observations and caveats: Peripheral blood also featured most of the thyroid clonotypes expanded above 0.001. Ophthalmopathy and stable hyperthyroidism were separated by a 13 V-J model. Ophthalmopathy was model-predicted a median approximately six months pre-onset.

Patients were excluded because of uncontrolled infection, other autoimmune disease, pregnancy or lactation. The CDR3 is 13 residues long. V was pared by 8 bases and J by 6 bases, with 14 bases between. Germline assignment: CDR1 SNHLY and CDR2 FYNNEI. Notes on this clonotype: Its antigen remains unknown.

The TCR originated in an adult man with Graves' disease, either hyperthyroidism or ophthalmopathy (not recorded which). The chain couples TRBV2 to TRBJ1-5, with D unresolved. Material: peripheral blood or thyroid tissue (not recorded which). CDR3 residues: CASSPSDSQPQHF. The CDR3 nucleotides are TGTGCCAGCTCACCCTCCGATAGTCAGCCCCAGCATTTT.